Following are 27 T cell receptor beta chains from one sample sequenced in a study of CD8 T cells in Susac syndrome. Random hexamers were used to reverse transcribe 0.5 to 1 ug of RNA. TCRdb fed the immunoSEQ multiplex PCR reads into MiXCR, producing one record per CDR3 protein. The repertoire holds more than 100,000 distinct CDR3 sequences, with over 75% as singletons. Sequences were obtained from CD8+ T cells from PBMCs. The receptors originated from a human donor with multiple sclerosis.

This chain joins TRBV19 and TRBJ1-2; 10 bases map to TRBD1. The length of the CDR3 is 15 residues. Germline trimming cut 5 bases from V and 6 bases from J; bases unmatched to any gene: 9. Germline CDR1 reads LNHDA; CDR2 reads SQIVND (reference sequence). CDR3 sequence (DNA): TGTGCCAGTAGTCCCGGGACAGGGGTTCCTCATGGCTACACCTTC. Translating it yields CASSPGTGVPHGYTF. Full variable domain (remainder filled in from reference TRBV19 and TRBJ1-2): DGGITQSPKYLFRKEGQNVTLSCEQNLNHDAMYWYRQDPGQGLRLIYYSQIVNDFQKGDIAEGYSVSREKKESFPLTVTSAQKNPTAFYLCASSPGTGVPHGYTFGSGTRLTVV.

CDR3 protein: CASRGTSGSWETQYF. In DNA, the CDR3 is TGTGCCAGCAGGGGTACTAGCGGGAGTTGGGAGACCCAGTACTTC. The rearrangement links TRBV27 to TRBJ2-5, with 11 bases fitting TRBD2. Trimming cost V 6 bases and J 5 bases; bases outside gene matches: 8. The CDR3 is 15 residues long. Germline V lookup: CDR1 MNHEY, CDR2 SMNVEV (reference sequence).

The chain joins TRBV4-1 to TRBJ1-1; D may be TRBD1 (5 bases). This CDR3 region has 14 residues. V lost 2 bases, J lost 7 bases, and 14 bases lay in between. Per germline, CDR1 MGHRA and CDR2 YSYEKL. In DNA, the CDR3 is TGCGCCAGCAGCCAAATCCCGGGACCTTATGAAGCTTTCTTT. Translated: CASSQIPGPYEAFF.

The chain joins TRBV15 to TRBJ2-2; D is undetermined. The V end was cut by 1 base, the J end by 6 bases, with 6 bases between. This CDR3 has 13 amino acids. Germline lookup yields CDR1 LNHNV and CDR2 YYDKDF (reference sequence). The DNA of the CDR3 is TGTGCCACCAGCAGAGGGTCACCCGGGGAGCTGTTTTTT. This codes for CATSRGSPGELFF.

The chain links TRBV5-6 to TRBJ1-5; D unclear. Between the trimmed V and J ends, which lost 3 bases and 5 bases, there was a span of 6 bases. CDR1 is SGHDT, CDR2 YYEEEE, per germline. The CDR3 runs to 12 residues. The CDR3 is CASSWGDQPQHF. Here the CDR3 DNA reads TGTGCCAGCAGCTGGGGAGATCAGCCCCAGCATTTT.

This clonotype was seen just once. The V and J genes are TRBV7-9 and TRBJ2-1; D gene unclear. V lost 4 bases and J 11 bases, leaving 15 bases between the germline ends. The CDR3 contains 13 residues. Germline CDR1 is SEHNR and CDR2 is FQNEAQ (reference sequence). DNA for the CDR3: TGTGCCAGCAGCTCGGTCACTTCTCCTAAGCAGTTCTTC. Translating it yields CASSSVTSPKQFF.

The chain links TRBV29-1 to TRBJ2-2; D is perhaps TRBD2 (6 bases). Per germline, CDR1 SQVTM and CDR2 ANQGSEA. Deletions cut 3 bases from V and 0 bases from J, with 11 bases between. The CDR3 sequence is 15 residues long. CDR3 sequence reads: CSVDLGGTNTGELFF. The CDR3 DNA reads as TGCAGCGTTGACTTGGGGGGTACGAACACCGGGGAGCTGTTTTTT.

This chain uses TRBV19 with TRBJ2-1, with a tentative D call TRBD1 (6 bases). Germline-derived CDR1 and CDR2 are LNHDA and SQIVND (reference sequence). V was clipped by 5 bases and J by 2 bases, with 19 bases between them. The CDR3 contains 17 residues. This CDR3 is CASSSLTGTLTYNEQFF. CDR3 DNA sequence: TGTGCCAGTAGTTCCTTAACCGGGACACTAACCTACAATGAGCAGTTCTTC.

The chain has TRBV2 and TRBJ2-3; D uncertain. The CDR3 length is 15 residues. V was shortened by 7 bases and J by 3 bases, with 17 bases between the two germline ends. Per germline, CDR1 SNHLY and CDR2 FYNNEI. The CDR3 nucleotides read TGTGCCAGCACCGGTTCACAGAGCTTGACAGATACGCAGTATTTT. It specifies CASTGSQSLTDTQYF.

The chain carries TRBV10-3 and TRBJ2-7; 7 nucleotides match TRBD1. The CDR3 extends over 13 amino acids. Germline lookup yields CDR1 ENHRY and CDR2 SYGVKD. V was clipped by 9 bases and J by 6 bases; unmatched bases: 11. The CDR3 here is CAIRQPTGLEQYF. The CDR3, as DNA: TGTGCCATACGACAACCGACAGGGCTCGAGCAGTACTTC.

V and J are TRBV7-9 and TRBJ1-5; no firm D call. In germline, CDR1 is SEHNR, CDR2 FQNEAQ (reference sequence). This CDR3 contains 14 residues. V was shortened by 5 bases and J by 0 bases, with 8 bases between the two germline ends. Written as DNA, the CDR3 is TGTGCCAGCAGCGGTGCAGGTAGCAATCAGCCCCAGCATTTT. Amino acid sequence: CASSGAGSNQPQHF.

The genes are TRBV29-1 and TRBJ2-2; D is tentatively TRBD1 or TRBD2 (6 bases each). V gave up 3 bases and J gave up 2 bases, with 10 bases separating them. Germline-derived CDR1 and CDR2 are SQVTM and ANQGSEA. The CDR3 has 14 residues. DNA for the CDR3: TGCAGCGTTGAGGAGGGGGGTAACACCGGGGAGCTGTTTTTT. This gives the protein CSVEEGGNTGELFF.

The V gene is TRBV6-1, the J gene TRBJ2-1, with a tentative D call TRBD2 (6 bases). V dropped 1 base and J dropped 2 bases, with 9 bases sitting between them. The CDR3 is made up of 15 amino acids. In germline, CDR1 is MNHNS, CDR2 SASEGT. Here the CDR3 reads CASSEGWGAYNEQFF. CDR3 nucleotides: TGTGCCAGCAGTGAAGGGTGGGGGGCCTACAATGAGCAGTTCTTC.

In DNA, the CDR3 is TGCGCCAGCAGCCAAGATGCGGCCAGTAGAGGTGAAAAACTGTTTTTT. Protein sequence: CASSQDAASRGEKLFF. This chain connects TRBV4-3 to TRBJ1-4; D ambiguous. From germline, CDR1 is LGHNA and CDR2 YSLEER. V was cut by 0 bases and J by 7 bases, with 15 bases left in between. The CDR3 consists of 16 residues.

In the case of this clonotype: One end of the junction fails to match germline, which may point to a read error. The chain couples TRBV4-1 to TRBJ2-2; D is perhaps TRBD2 (5 bases). This CDR3 comprises 14 residues. Germline CDR1 and CDR2: MGHRA and YSYEKL. The CDR3 region has the DNA TGCGCCAGCAGCCAAGCCTGGCCCACCGGGGAGCTGGTTTTT. Protein product: CASSQAWPTGELVF.

The rearrangement joins TRBV7-9 to TRBJ2-1; TRBD2 matches at 8 bases. J was trimmed by 0 bases and V by 2 bases; bases with no gene match: 12. Germline CDR1 and CDR2: SEHNR and FQNEAQ (reference sequence). The CDR3 has 19 amino acids. In DNA, the CDR3 is TGTGCCAGCAGCTTATCCAGCGGGGGATCCCCACTCTCCTACAATGAGCAGTTCTTC. Its protein product is CASSLSSGGSPLSYNEQFF.

This clonotype appeared a single time. The J gene is TRBJ2-1, the V gene TRBV7-9; 9 nucleotides match TRBD1. This CDR3 contains 16 residues. Germline CDR1 is SEHNR and CDR2 is FQNEAQ (reference sequence). The J segment lost 8 bases and the V segment lost 3 bases, leaving 11 bases of the junction unmatched. The CDR3 bases are TGTGCCAGCAGCTTCCACCGGGACAGGGCGATGGATGAGCAGTTCTTC. This sequence encodes CASSFHRDRAMDEQFF.

This chain joins TRBV19 and TRBJ2-1; 8 bases align to TRBD2. Unmatched junction bases numbered 7, after V lost 3 bases and J lost 3 bases. This CDR3 comprises 16 residues. CDR1 is LNHDA and CDR2 is SQIVND in the germline V gene (reference sequence). The CDR3 here is CASSMTRGVVYNEQFF. The CDR3 DNA reads TGTGCCAGTAGTATGACGCGGGGGGTCGTCTACAATGAGCAGTTCTTC. Supplemented by reference TRBV19 and TRBJ2-1, the full variable domain reads DGGITQSPKYLFRKEGQNVTLSCEQNLNHDAMYWYRQDPGQGLRLIYYSQIVNDFQKGDIAEGYSVSREKKESFPLTVTSAQKNPTAFYLCASSMTRGVVYNEQFFGPGTRLTVL.

This sequence joins TRBV27 and TRBJ2-1, with 8 bases fitting TRBD1. Germline CDR1 is MNHEY and CDR2 is SMNVEV (reference sequence). The CDR3 spans 16 residues. With V trimmed by 6 bases and J by 1 base, 8 bases remained unmatched. CDR3 residues: CASRPITGGSYNEQFF. CDR3 nucleotides: TGTGCCAGCAGGCCTATTACAGGGGGATCCTACAATGAGCAGTTCTTC.

The rearrangement uses TRBV28 and TRBJ1-5; D unclear. Deletions cut 3 bases from V and 4 bases from J, with 10 bases between. The CDR3 extends over 14 amino acids. Germline V gene data show CDR1 as MDHEN and CDR2 as SYDVKM. The CDR3 coding sequence is TGTGCCAGCAGTTTTATACCATTGAATCAGCCCCAGCATTTT. Amino acids: CASSFIPLNQPQHF. Full variable domain (remainder filled in from reference TRBV28 and TRBJ1-5): DVKVTQSSRYLVKRTGEKVFLECVQDMDHENMFWYRQDPGLGLRLIYFSYDVKMKEKGDIPEGYSVSREKKERFSLILESASTNQTSMYLCASSFIPLNQPQHFGDGTRLSIL.

This chain joins TRBV5-1 and TRBJ2-3; D is tentatively TRBD1 or TRBD2 (6 bases each). CDR3 size: 15 residues. The V gene lost 6 bases and the J gene lost 0 bases, with 14 bases spanning the gap. Germline V gene data show CDR1 as SGHRS and CDR2 as YFSETQ. CDR3 amino acids: CASTLRGVSTDTQYF. CDR3 in DNA: TGCGCCAGCACCCTGAGGGGGGTTAGCACAGATACGCAGTATTTT.

The chain has TRBV4-1 and TRBJ1-2, with 12 bases fitting TRBD1. After removal of 1 base from V and 7 bases from J, the junction contained 7 bases not matched to a gene. The CDR3 runs to 16 residues. Germline-derived CDR1 and CDR2 are MGHRA and YSYEKL. CDR3 nucleotide sequence: TGCGCCAGCAGCCAAGTCCATTCGGGACAGGGGGCTGGCTACACCTTC. This gives the protein CASSQVHSGQGAGYTF.

The genes are TRBV5-1 and TRBJ2-7; D may be TRBD1 (6 bases). The germline V gene has CDR1 SGHRS and CDR2 YFSETQ. CDR3 length: 14 residues. V dropped 0 bases and J dropped 0 bases, with 7 bases sitting between them. CDR3 nucleotide sequence: TGCGCCAGCAGCTTGGTGGGACACTCCTACGAGCAGTACTTC. Its protein product is CASSLVGHSYEQYF.

The chain uses TRBV15 and TRBJ2-3; 8 nucleotides agree with TRBD2. Germline CDR1 is LNHNV and CDR2 is YYDKDF (reference sequence). CDR3 length equals 14 residues. With V trimmed by 5 bases and J by 3 bases, 4 bases remained unmatched. The DNA for the CDR3 is TGTGCCACCAGCGCCCGGGGGGGGACAGATACGCAGTATTTT. This gives the protein CATSARGGTDTQYF. The full variable domain, completed using reference TRBV15 and TRBJ2-3, is DAMVIQNPRYQVTQFGKPVTLSCSQTLNHNVMYWYQQKSSQAPKLLFHYYDKDFNNEADTPDNFQSRRPNTSFCFLDIRSPGLGDTAMYLCATSARGGTDTQYFGPGTRLTVL.

This chain uses TRBV19 with TRBJ1-1, with TRBD1 matching 10 bases. This CDR3 is built from 15 residues. V shed 3 bases, J shed 5 bases, and the junction held 6 bases outside the gene matches. Looked up from germline, CDR1 is LNHDA and CDR2 is SQIVND (reference sequence). CDR3 loop: CASSISGQGNTEAFF. CDR3 DNA sequence: TGTGCCAGTAGTATCTCGGGACAGGGGAATACTGAAGCTTTCTTT.

This clonotype was counted a few times. This sequence joins TRBV6-5 and TRBJ1-2; D perhaps matches TRBD1 (6 bases). The CDR3 has 13 residues. V shed 6 bases and J shed 7 bases, with 15 bases lying between them. Germline V CDR1 and CDR2: MNHEY, SVGAGI. CDR3 in DNA: TGTGCCAGCAGATACAGTCCCAGGGGTGGCTACACCTTC. This sequence encodes CASRYSPRGGYTF.

The CDR3 DNA reads TGTGCCAGTAGTATAGATGTGGAATTGAACACTGAAGCTTTCTTT. Protein sequence: CASSIDVELNTEAFF. The genes are TRBV19 and TRBJ1-1; D is undetermined. The CDR3 spans 15 residues. Trimming pared 0 bases from V and 0 bases from J, leaving 8 bases between. Germline V gives CDR1 LNHDA, CDR2 SQIVND (reference sequence).